The rows below give T cell receptor beta chains drawn from one sample of a study of blood T cells in healthy people across ages. In TCRdb, the 5' RACE reads were re-called with MiXCR into one record per CDR3 protein. In the table there are around 970,000 distinct CDR3 sequences, roughly 51% of which are singletons. Sequenced material: blood. Source of these receptors: an older woman in good health. The CDR3 runs from the conserved cysteine through the conserved F or W. A D gene is named only where the DNA matches it firmly. Only some rows state a clone size, as once, few, many or a class for expanded clones.

CDR3nt,CDR3aa,v_gene,d_gene,abundance,j_gene
TGTGCCAGCATTACCTGCAGGGGTGCCGTAGAGACCCAGTACTTC,CASITCRGAVETQYF,TRBV27,NA,once,TRBJ2-5
TGTGCCAGCAGCGTAGGACCCAGCAATGAGCAGTTCTTC,CASSVGPSNEQFF,TRBV7-2,NA,NA,TRBJ2-1
TGCAGTGCTAGACCCCGGGACAGGGTTTTTTCCTACGAGCAGTACTTC,CSARPRDRVFSYEQYF,TRBV20-1,TRBD1,NA,TRBJ2-7
TGTGCCAGCAGCCGGACTAGCGGGAGACTTAGCTCCTACAATGAGCAGTTCTTC,CASSRTSGRLSSYNEQFF,TRBV21-1,NA,NA,TRBJ2-1
TGTGCCAGCAGCCCAGTGACAGGGGGCCTAAATGAGCAGTTCTTC,CASSPVTGGLNEQFF,TRBV7-9,TRBD1,NA,TRBJ2-1
TGTGCCAGCAGCGAGTATCCCTACGAGCAGTACTTC,CASSEYPYEQYF,TRBV3-1,NA,few,TRBJ2-7
TGTGCCAGCAGCCCCGCGGGAAGGACTAGCGGATACAATGAGCAGTTCTTC,CASSPAGRTSGYNEQFF,TRBV7-6,TRBD2,NA,TRBJ2-1
TGTGCCAGCAGCCAAGATCTATACAACACAGATACGCAGTATTTT,CASSQDLYNTDTQYF,TRBV3-1,NA,NA,TRBJ2-3
TGCAGTGCTAACCCAACAGGAGGGGATAAATCCTACAATGAGCAGTTCTTC,CSANPTGGDKSYNEQFF,TRBV20-1,NA,NA,TRBJ2-1
TGTGCCAGCAGCCTCGGGACTAGCGTATCCTACGAGCAGTACTTC,CASSLGTSVSYEQYF,TRBV7-2,TRBD2,many,TRBJ2-7
TGTGCCAGCAGCGCAACCCTACACACCTACGAGCAGTACTTC,CASSATLHTYEQYF,TRBV5-5,NA,many,TRBJ2-7
TGCGCCAGCAGCCAGGAACAGGGCCGGAATGAAAGACTGTTTTTT,CASSQEQGRNERLFF,TRBV4-1,NA,NA,TRBJ1-4
TGTGCCAGCAGTGGGGACCGAGACGTCGTCCGGGAGCTGTTTTTT,CASSGDRDVVRELFF,TRBV2,NA,NA,TRBJ2-2
TGTGCCAGCAGCCAAGAGAGGACAGTGACAACAACTAATGAAAAACTGTTTTTT,CASSQERTVTTTNEKLFF,TRBV4-2,NA,NA,TRBJ1-4
TGTGCCAGCAGTTTAGCGCTAAGTAGGTCTGGCTACACCTTC,CASSLALSRSGYTF,TRBV12-3/TRBV12-4,NA,NA,TRBJ1-2
TGTGCCAGCAGTACAATTACAGGGGTACAAGAGACCCAGTACTTC,CASSTITGVQETQYF,TRBV28,TRBD1,NA,TRBJ2-5
TGTGCCTGGAATGCTCAGCGGGATACGCAGTATTTT,CAWNAQRDTQYF,TRBV30,NA,few,TRBJ2-3
TGTGCCACCAGTCCTAGCGCCTACTCCTACAATGAGCAGTTCTTC,CATSPSAYSYNEQFF,TRBV24-1,NA,many,TRBJ2-1
TGCGCCAGCAGCCCGGAGTGGGGACGCAATCAGCCCCAGCATTTT,CASSPEWGRNQPQHF,TRBV5-1,NA,NA,TRBJ1-5
TGCAGTGCTAGTCCGCAGCAAGAGACCCAGTACTTC,CSASPQQETQYF,TRBV20-1,NA,once,TRBJ2-5
TGCGCCAGCAGCCTTCATACGGGACAGGTCTATCTTCGCTCTGGGGCCAACGTCCTGACTTTC,CASSLHTGQVYLRSGANVLTF,TRBV5-1,TRBD1,NA,TRBJ2-6
TGCGCCAGCAGCCTTTTGACCCGAGAACTCAATGAGCAGTTCTTC,CASSLLTRELNEQFF,TRBV4-1,NA,few,TRBJ2-1
TGTGCCAGCTCCTCGGAGGGGGGGAGTCCAACACGCACAGATACGCAGTATTTT,CASSSEGGSPTRTDTQYF,TRBV2,NA,few,TRBJ2-3
TGTGCCAGCAGTTACTCGATAGCGGGAGCGGCTACGCAGTATTTT,CASSYSIAGAATQYF,TRBV6-5,TRBD2,NA,TRBJ2-3
TGTGCCAGCAGCTCACGACAGGTTAACACTGAAGCTTTCTTT,CASSSRQVNTEAFF,TRBV5-5,NA,few,TRBJ1-1
TGTGCCACCAGTGATTTCGGTAGGGGTTCAGGGGAGACCCAGTACTTC,CATSDFGRGSGETQYF,TRBV24-1,NA,NA,TRBJ2-5
TGTGCCAGCAGCCCTAATCTAGATACGCAGTATTTT,CASSPNLDTQYF,TRBV6-6,NA,NA,TRBJ2-3
TGTGCCAGCAGCTTGGACGGTAGGGATACGCAGTATTTT,CASSLDGRDTQYF,TRBV7-9,NA,many,TRBJ2-3
TGCAGCGCTCAGGGGGGGTACTTC,CSAQGGYF,TRBV20-1,NA,few,TRBJ2-7
TGTGCCATCAACCCGGGATATAATTCACCCCTCCACTTT,CAINPGYNSPLHF,TRBV10-3,NA,NA,TRBJ1-6